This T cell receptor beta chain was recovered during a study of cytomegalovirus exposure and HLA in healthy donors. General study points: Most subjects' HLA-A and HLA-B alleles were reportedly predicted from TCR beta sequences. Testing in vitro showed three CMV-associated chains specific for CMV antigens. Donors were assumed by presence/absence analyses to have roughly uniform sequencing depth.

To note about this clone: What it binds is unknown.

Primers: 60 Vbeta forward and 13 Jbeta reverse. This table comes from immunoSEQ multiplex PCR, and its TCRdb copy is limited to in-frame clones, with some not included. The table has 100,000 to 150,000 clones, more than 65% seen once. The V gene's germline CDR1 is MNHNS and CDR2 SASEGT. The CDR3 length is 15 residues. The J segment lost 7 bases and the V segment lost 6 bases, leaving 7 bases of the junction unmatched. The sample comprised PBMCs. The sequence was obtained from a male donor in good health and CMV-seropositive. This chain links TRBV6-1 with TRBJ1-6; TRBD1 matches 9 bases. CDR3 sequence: CASSLQGAPNSPLHF. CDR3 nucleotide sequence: TGTGCCAGCAGCTTACAGGGGGCTCCGAATTCACCCCTCCACTTT.